This T cell receptor (beta chain) was sequenced in a study of T cell responses to AZD1222 COVID-19 vaccine. Findings of the study overall: Seropositive at baseline were only six AZD1222 recipients.

The table came from immunoSEQ multiplex PCR; TCRdb's copy has only in-frame clones and leaves some out. The table has roughly 190,000 clones, 90% to 95% seen once; the top ten hold about 1.7%. On this clone itself: Its antigen remains unknown.

This CDR3 is 13 amino acids long. Germline V gene data show CDR1 as SGHNT and CDR2 as YYREEE (reference sequence). V was trimmed by 1 base and J by 0 bases, leaving 4 bases between them. Second-dose intervals near 4 or 12 weeks were combined. The input for sequencing was peripheral blood, taken 28 days after the second AZD1222 dose. V is TRBV5-4 and J is TRBJ1-1; no firm D call. The TCR sequence derives from an adult who received the AZD1222 COVID-19 vaccine. The CDR3 DNA is TGTGCCAGCAGCTTGATCATGAACACTGAAGCTTTCTTT. Amino acid sequence: CASSLIMNTEAFF.